This T cell receptor beta chain was sequenced in a study of CD8+ T cells in alopecia areata. The wider study: Twice a day, 5 to 10 mg of oral tofacitinib was administered to treated patients.

From alopecia areata patients, lesional scalp punch biopsies and peripheral blood were collected. About this clone: Its specificity is not known. The sample holds other DNA sequences that translate to the same CDR3.

Investigators isolated RNA and reverse transcribed it into cDNA to act as the sequencing template. Data came from immunoSEQ multiplex PCR; TCRdb stores just in-frame clones and leaves some out. The sample lists some 95,000 clones, less than 50% occurring once. Study results and caveats: Sequences from scalp samples also cover resident alphabeta T cells of normal skin.

Unmatched junction bases numbered 3, after V lost 4 bases and J lost 5 bases. This CDR3 is built from 13 residues. CDR1 SQVTM and CDR2 ANQGSEA come from the germline V gene. The sample was CD4+ T cells sorted from blood. The TCR originated in a human donor with alopecia areata. The rearrangement joins TRBV29-1 to TRBJ1-5, with 9 bases fitting TRBD1. The CDR3 loop reads CSVVTGGDQPQHF. In DNA form, the CDR3 reads TGCAGCGTTGTCACAGGGGGCGATCAGCCCCAGCATTTT.